The 21 T cell receptor beta chains listed next were all sequenced from one sample in a study of shared clonotypes between healthy human individuals (dated by TCRdb to about 2020). CD8 naive samples were obtained by positive selection for CCR7 among CD45RO-negative cells, yielding a CD45RA+CCR7+ population from which TemRA cells were excluded. The receptor library was made with the immunoSEQ multiplex PCR assay. This immuneACCESS table, as held by TCRdb, lists in-frame sequences with V and J called but not all clones. Of the missing ones, under half trace to an unresolved V gene in checked studies; the others have no known cause. The sample data list 760,000 or so clones, and around 96% of these were observed just once. The leading ten clones occupy less than 0.25% of the sample. Sequencing was done on a sample of naive CD8+ T cells sorted from blood. The sample's cell subset or site label is to be understood as: CD45RA+CCR7+. The receptors here all came from a man aged 25 to 40 in good health.

This chain connects TRBV28 to TRBJ2-7; possible D gene TRBD2, 5 bases. The CDR3 sequence is 16 residues long. The germline CDR1 and CDR2 sequences are MDHEN and SYDVKM. V was shortened by 3 bases and J by 2 bases, with 17 bases between the two germline ends. CDR3 residues: CASSFLGLNEAYEQYF. The CDR3 DNA follows: TGTGCCAGCAGTTTTTTAGGACTCAACGAAGCCTACGAGCAGTACTTC.

J is TRBJ2-5 and V is TRBV7-2, with unresolved D. Trimming shortened V by 5 bases and J by 0 bases, and 10 bases separated the two germline ends. The germline V gene has CDR1 SGHTA and CDR2 FQGNSA. The CDR3 is made up of 14 amino acids. CDR3 residues: CASSLVGYQETQYF. In DNA form, the CDR3 reads TGTGCCAGCAGCCTAGTAGGCTACCAAGAGACCCAGTACTTC.

This clone was observed once. CDR3 nucleotides: TGTGCCAGCAGTTCCGGAGCGGGAGTGGGCTACAATGAGCAGTTCTTC. Translated, it gives CASSSGAGVGYNEQFF. This chain links TRBV27 with TRBJ2-1; 8 bases are shared with TRBD2. In germline, CDR1 is MNHEY, CDR2 SMNVEV (reference sequence). V lost 4 bases to trimming and J lost 3 bases; unmatched junction nucleotides: 8. This CDR3 contains 16 residues.

The chain recombines TRBV15 with TRBJ1-1, with a weak D call TRBD1 (6 bases). CDR3 length equals 15 residues. Trimming left V 0 bases short and J 6 bases short, with 14 bases between. Germline values: CDR1 LNHNV, CDR2 YYDKDF (reference sequence). The CDR3 sequence is CATSRDLQGGPEAFF. Here the CDR3 DNA reads TGTGCCACCAGCAGAGACCTACAGGGAGGCCCTGAAGCTTTCTTT.

V is TRBV11-2 and J is TRBJ2-7; D might be TRBD2 (6 bases). Between the trimmed V and J ends, which lost 3 bases and 4 bases, there was a span of 13 bases. This CDR3 contains 14 residues. Germline CDR1 SGHAT, CDR2 FQNNGV. The CDR3 DNA follows: TGTGCCAGCAGCTTTCCGGGGGAGCGATACGAGCAGTACTTC. Translated: CASSFPGERYEQYF.

In nucleotides, the CDR3 is TGCAGCGTTGAAGACGAGACAGGTCGGCTCGAGCAGTACTTC. Translation gives CSVEDETGRLEQYF. This sequence joins TRBV29-1 and TRBJ2-7; D might be TRBD1 (6 bases). The V end was cut by 0 bases, the J end by 6 bases, with 15 bases between. CDR3 length: 14 amino acids. The germline V gene encodes CDR1 SQVTM and CDR2 ANQGSEA.

The J gene is TRBJ2-1, the V gene TRBV15, with 7 nucleotides matching TRBD1. The CDR3 covers 18 residues. Germline V gene sequence: CDR1 LNHNV, CDR2 YYDKDF (reference sequence). The J segment lost 2 bases and the V segment lost 2 bases, leaving 12 bases of the junction unmatched. CDR3 loop: CATSRSGGSLSAYNEQFF. Here the CDR3 DNA reads TGTGCCACCAGCAGATCAGGGGGTAGTCTAAGCGCCTACAATGAGCAGTTCTTC.

The V and J genes are TRBV5-4 and TRBJ1-2; D unresolved. Germline loops: CDR1 SGHNT, CDR2 YYREEE (reference sequence). This CDR3 comprises 14 residues. Trimming took off 0 bases at V and 3 bases at J, with 9 bases between the two ends. The DNA for the CDR3 is TGTGCCAGCAGCTTGGTGTCCCTCGACTATGGCTACACCTTC. It translates to CASSLVSLDYGYTF.

Worth noting for this clone: Additional DNA sequences in this sample encode the identical CDR3. The genes are TRBV7-9 and TRBJ2-7; D might be TRBD1 (6 bases). This CDR3 spans 13 amino acids. V lost 5 bases to trimming and J lost 2 bases, with 10 bases between them. Germline V gene data show CDR1 as SEHNR and CDR2 as FQNEAQ (reference sequence). CDR3 DNA: TGTGCCAGCAGCCCCAGGACAGCCTACGAGCAGTACTTC. Amino acids: CASSPRTAYEQYF.

V gene TRBV9 combines with J gene TRBJ2-7; 13 bases line up with TRBD2. CDR1 is SGDLS and CDR2 is YYNGEE in the germline V gene. CDR3 length equals 16 residues. The trim removed 0 bases at V and 4 bases at J, leaving 4 bases unmatched. The CDR3 region is CASSVGGLAGAYEQYF. The CDR3 coding sequence is TGTGCCAGCAGCGTAGGAGGACTAGCGGGAGCGTACGAGCAGTACTTC.

The chain uses TRBV4-2 and TRBJ2-7; a weak D match, TRBD1 (5 bases). V shed 1 base and J shed 7 bases, with 8 bases lying between them. The CDR3 consists of 12 residues. Germline-derived CDR1 and CDR2 are LGHNA and YNFKEQ. CDR3 sequence reads: CASSQGTQEQYF. In nucleotides, the CDR3 is TGTGCCAGCAGCCAAGGGACACAAGAGCAGTACTTC.

The rearrangement uses TRBV27 and TRBJ2-3; TRBD2 is a possible D gene (6 bases). Germline-derived CDR1 and CDR2 are MNHEY and SMNVEV (reference sequence). The CDR3 length is 15 residues. Trimming left V 3 bases short and J 1 base short, with 11 bases between. The CDR3 coding sequence is TGTGCCAGCAGTTTCCGGTGGGGGGGCACAGATACGCAGTATTTT. This translates into CASSFRWGGTDTQYF.

J is TRBJ1-1 and V is TRBV5-5; 9 nucleotides match TRBD1. Germline loops: CDR1 SGHKS, CDR2 YYEKEE (reference sequence). V was pared by 4 bases and J by 4 bases, with 8 bases of the junction left unmatched. CDR3 length: 15 residues. The CDR3 protein is CASSQDRGILTEAFF. The CDR3 bases are TGTGCCAGCAGCCAGGACAGGGGAATACTCACTGAAGCTTTCTTT.

The rearrangement links TRBV11-2 to TRBJ2-7; 9 bases align to TRBD1. This CDR3 spans 16 amino acids. The germline V gene encodes CDR1 SGHAT and CDR2 FQNNGV. The trim removed 4 bases at V and 5 bases at J, leaving 12 bases unmatched. CDR3 in DNA: TGTGCCAGCAGCTCTTCCCCGGGACAGGGTTCCCACGAGCAGTACTTC. It specifies CASSSSPGQGSHEQYF.

The chain combines TRBV7-2 with TRBJ1-4; D not resolved. Trimming removed 2 bases at V and 5 bases at J, with 6 bases between. The CDR3 runs 13 residues. Germline CDR1 and CDR2: SGHTA and FQGNSA. In DNA, the CDR3 is TGTGCCAGCAGCTTAAACAGAAATGAAAAACTGTTTTTT. It specifies CASSLNRNEKLFF. The full variable domain, with the rest looked up from reference TRBV7-2 and TRBJ1-4, is GAGVSQSPSNKVTEKGKDVELRCDPISGHTALYWYRQSLGQGLEFLIYFQGNSAPDKSGLPSDRFSAERTGGSVSTLTIQRTQQEDSAVYLCASSLNRNEKLFFGSGTQLSVL.

The gene calls are TRBV19 and TRBJ2-2; D possibly corresponds to TRBD1 (6 bases). CDR3 length: 15 amino acids. The ends were cut back, 2 bases at V and 7 bases at J, with 14 bases in the middle. Germline CDR1 reads LNHDA; CDR2 reads SQIVND (reference sequence). DNA of the CDR3: TGTGCCAGTAGTATATTTGCTACAGGGCTCGGGGAGCTGTTTTTT. Amino acids: CASSIFATGLGELFF.

The chain links TRBV27 to TRBJ2-3; 8 nucleotides match TRBD2. V gave up 2 bases and J gave up 2 bases; unmatched junction bases: 12. The CDR3 is 18 residues long. Germline CDR1 and CDR2: MNHEY and SMNVEV (reference sequence). The CDR3 protein is CASSLPIATGRATDTQYF. CDR3 bases: TGTGCCAGCAGTTTACCGATAGCTACCGGGAGGGCCACAGATACGCAGTATTTT.

This clone was seen once. The rearrangement links TRBV11-2 to TRBJ2-6, with unresolved D. CDR1 and CDR2 from the germline V gene are SGHAT and FQNNGV. V was clipped by 5 bases and J by 4 bases, with 9 bases between them. The CDR3 length is 14 residues. The CDR3 loop is CASSPPYGANVLTF. CDR3 DNA: TGTGCCAGCAGCCCACCTTACGGGGCCAACGTCCTGACTTTC.

This chain uses TRBV7-2 with TRBJ2-2; possible D gene TRBD2, 5 bases. V dropped 2 bases and J dropped 1 base, with 11 bases sitting between them. Germline CDR1 is SGHTA and CDR2 is FQGNSA. The CDR3 totals 16 residues. The CDR3 DNA is TGTGCCAGCAGCTTATCGTCCGGGATGAACACCGGGGAGCTGTTTTTT. It specifies CASSLSSGMNTGELFF.

The chain uses TRBV5-1 and TRBJ1-4; D gene ambiguous. Germline CDR1 is SGHRS and CDR2 is YFSETQ. V gave up 0 bases and J gave up 1 base, with 7 bases separating them. This CDR3 spans 15 amino acids. The CDR3 reads CASSLAWETNEKLFF. CDR3 sequence (DNA): TGCGCCAGCAGCTTGGCGTGGGAAACTAATGAAAAACTGTTTTTT. The full variable domain, in which reference TRBV5-1 and TRBJ1-4 provide the parts outside the CDR3, is KAGVTQTPRYLIKTRGQQVTLSCSPISGHRSVSWYQQTPGQGLQFLFEYFSETQRNKGNFPGRFSGRQFSNSRSEMNVSTLELGDSALYLCASSLAWETNEKLFFGSGTQLSVL.

V and J are TRBV6-5 and TRBJ2-7; 7 bases are a match to TRBD1. The CDR3 is made up of 13 amino acids. Germline CDR1 is MNHEY and CDR2 is SVGAGI. V was clipped by 5 bases and J by 3 bases; unmatched bases: 4. The CDR3 reads CASSGDRVYEQYF. Here the CDR3 DNA reads TGTGCCAGCAGTGGAGACAGGGTCTACGAGCAGTACTTC.